What follows are 30 T cell receptor beta chains derived from one specimen sequenced in a study of long-term antiretroviral therapy in people with HIV. The run of the v3.0 immunoSEQ assay was at survey level. Data came from immunoSEQ multiplex PCR; TCRdb stores just in-frame clones and leaves some out. In the table there are more than 20,000 clones, about 88% of which are singletons. Sequencing was performed on unsorted PBMCs, taken 1.9 years after starting antiretroviral therapy. These receptors originate from a woman in her 30s with HIV.

A single count supports this clone. The J gene is TRBJ2-5, the V gene TRBV5-1; possible D gene TRBD2, 6 bases. Trimming pared 0 bases from V and 7 bases from J, leaving 13 bases between. Germline V gene lookup returns CDR1 SGHRS and CDR2 YFSETQ. This CDR3 is built from 14 residues. The CDR3 reads CASSLAGLDGTQYF. The CDR3 region has the DNA TGCGCCAGCAGCTTGGCGGGACTTGACGGGACCCAGTACTTC.

The chain couples TRBV11-3 to TRBJ1-1, with D uncertain. Germline assignment: CDR1 SGHNT and CDR2 YENEEA. The CDR3 loop spans 14 amino acids. V was shortened by 2 bases and J by 1 base, with 8 bases between the two germline ends. The DNA for the CDR3 is TGTGCCAGCAGCTTACGAGGGAAGAACACTGAAGCTTTCTTT. Translated: CASSLRGKNTEAFF.

This clone was counted a single time. This sequence joins TRBV5-1 and TRBJ1-4, with a weak D call TRBD1 (5 bases). With 4 bases removed from V and 7 bases from J, the gap between germline ends came to 17 bases. The CDR3 is 15 residues long. Germline V gene sequence: CDR1 SGHRS, CDR2 YFSETQ. This chain's CDR3 is CASSKDGLRGEKLFF. The CDR3 DNA is TGCGCCAGCAGCAAGGACGGCTTAAGGGGTGAAAAACTGTTTTTT.

The chain combines TRBV30 with TRBJ2-1, with D tentatively TRBD2 (5 bases). The V gene lost 0 bases and the J gene lost 0 bases, with 12 bases spanning the gap. Germline CDR1 GTSNPN, CDR2 SVGIG (reference sequence). The length of the CDR3 is 16 residues. The chain's CDR3 is CAWSVLGGSSYNEQFF. The CDR3 bases are TGTGCCTGGAGTGTACTAGGTGGTAGCTCCTACAATGAGCAGTTCTTC.

The chain carries TRBV14 and TRBJ2-7; TRBD2 agrees at 11 bases. The germline CDR1 and CDR2 sequences are SGHDN and FVKESK. CDR3 length: 18 amino acids. J lost 4 bases, V lost 2 bases, and 13 bases had no gene match. The CDR3 protein is CASSQQTPTSGGRYEQYF. The DNA of the CDR3 is TGTGCCAGCAGCCAACAAACCCCAACTAGCGGGGGACGTTACGAGCAGTACTTC.

The V call is TRBV9, the J call TRBJ2-3, with D unclear. From germline, CDR1 is SGDLS and CDR2 YYNGEE. V lost 4 bases and J 2 bases, leaving 11 bases between the germline ends. This CDR3 contains 14 residues. The CDR3 DNA reads as TGTGCCAGCAGCCTAATTTCTTCCACAGATACGCAGTATTTT. Translating gives CASSLISSTDTQYF.

The V call is TRBV10-3, the J call TRBJ1-6; a weak D match, TRBD1 (5 bases). Deletions cut 5 bases from V and 2 bases from J, with 13 bases between. From germline, CDR1 is ENHRY and CDR2 SYGVKD. The CDR3 is made up of 16 amino acids. The CDR3 loop is CAISSRVGAYNSPLHF. CDR3 coding DNA: TGTGCCATCAGTAGCAGGGTAGGGGCCTATAATTCACCCCTCCACTTT.

J is TRBJ2-6 and V is TRBV6-1; possible D gene TRBD2, 5 bases. Between the trimmed V and J ends, which lost 10 bases and 2 bases, there was a span of 9 bases. The CDR3 runs 13 residues. Per the germline V gene, CDR1 is MNHNS and CDR2 is SASEGT. CDR3 sequence: CATVGAGANVLTF. The CDR3 DNA reads TGTGCCACTGTCGGGGCTGGGGCCAACGTCCTGACTTTC.

The J gene is TRBJ2-2, the V gene TRBV19; TRBD2 might be the D (5 bases). The CDR3 has 17 residues. V was cut by 5 bases and J by 0 bases, with 16 bases left in between. Looked up from germline, CDR1 is LNHDA and CDR2 is SQIVND (reference sequence). CDR3 in amino acids: CASSVTVTGANTGELFF. For the CDR3, the DNA is TGTGCCAGTAGTGTAACTGTGACCGGGGCGAACACCGGGGAGCTGTTTTTT.

The chain is built from TRBV7-6 and TRBJ1-1; 9 bases line up with TRBD1. This CDR3 is 18 amino acids long. Germline CDR1 SGHVS, CDR2 FNYEAQ. V dropped 5 bases and J dropped 0; count of bases not matched to a gene: 13. CDR3 nucleotides: TGTGCCAGCAGCAAAGGAGCCGGGACAGGGACCATGAACACTGAAGCTTTCTTT. Its protein product is CASSKGAGTGTMNTEAFF.

The chain uses TRBV14 and TRBJ2-5; D unclear. Germline-derived CDR1 and CDR2 are SGHDN and FVKESK. This CDR3 contains 14 residues. Trimming pared 1 base from V and 1 base from J, leaving 7 bases between. CDR3 nucleotides: TGTGCCAGCAGCCAAGCAAGTCTCCAAGAGACCCAGTACTTC. This gives the protein CASSQASLQETQYF. The entire variable domain, with the rest obtained from reference TRBV14 and TRBJ2-5, is as follows: EAGVTQFPSHSVIEKGQTVTLRCDPISGHDNLYWYRRVMGKEIKFLLHFVKESKQDESGMPNNRFLAERTGGTYSTLKVQPAELEDSGVYFCASSQASLQETQYFGPGTRLLVL.

The chain combines TRBV11-2 with TRBJ1-4, with D perhaps TRBD1 (5 bases). Trimming took 5 bases from V and 7 from J, leaving 17 bases between them. Germline V lookup: CDR1 SGHAT, CDR2 FQNNGV. The CDR3 totals 15 residues. This chain's CDR3 is CASSGGQGGGEKLFF. The CDR3 DNA reads as TGTGCCAGCAGCGGTGGGCAGGGCGGAGGTGAAAAACTGTTTTTT.

The chain is built from TRBV4-2 and TRBJ2-3, with D tentatively TRBD1 or TRBD2 (7 bases each). This CDR3 is built from 15 residues. The V gene's germline CDR1 is LGHNA and CDR2 YNFKEQ. V lost 1 base, J lost 3 bases, and 11 bases lay in between. CDR3 bases: TGTGCCAGCAGCCAAGGACAGGGACTAACAGATACGCAGTATTTT. It translates to CASSQGQGLTDTQYF.

This clone was observed a single time. J is TRBJ2-2 and V is TRBV6-4; no definite D call. The CDR3 runs to 16 residues. CDR1 is MRHNA and CDR2 is SNTAGT in the germline V gene. Trimming removed 6 bases at V and 2 bases at J, with 16 bases between. The CDR3 here is CASSNLGAKNTGELFF. The CDR3 DNA follows: TGTGCCAGCAGCAACCTAGGAGCCAAAAACACCGGGGAGCTGTTTTTT.

The chain recombines TRBV29-1 with TRBJ1-2, with D unclear. Germline values: CDR1 SQVTM, CDR2 ANQGSEA. Trimming took off 4 bases at V and 4 bases at J, with 13 bases between the two ends. This CDR3 comprises 13 residues. The CDR3, as DNA: TGCAGCGTTGTCACCTCTATTGGCTATGGCTACACCTTC. This sequence encodes CSVVTSIGYGYTF.

V usage is TRBV30 and J usage is TRBJ1-1; 8 bases align to TRBD1. The CDR3 is 12 residues long. J was trimmed by 7 bases and V by 0 bases; bases with no gene match: 1. Germline CDR1 and CDR2: GTSNPN and SVGIG (reference sequence). CDR3 coding DNA: TGTGCCTGGAGTGTAGACAGGGGTGAAGCTTTCTTT. Residues: CAWSVDRGEAFF.

The rearrangement joins TRBV7-2 to TRBJ2-7; D possibly corresponds to TRBD1 (5 bases). V gave up 1 base and J gave up 5 bases, with 9 bases separating them. The CDR3 has 13 residues. CDR1 SGHTA and CDR2 FQGNSA come from the germline V gene. In DNA form, the CDR3 reads TGTGCCAGCAGCTTAGTTAGGGGCCACGAGCAGTACGTC. The encoded protein is CASSLVRGHEQYV.

The chain combines TRBV15 with TRBJ1-5; D not certain. This CDR3 has 15 amino acids. Germline CDR1 LNHNV, CDR2 YYDKDF (reference sequence). The V and J ends lost 0 bases and 7 bases respectively, with 13 bases between them. The DNA of the CDR3 is TGTGCCACCAGCAGAGATTTAAGGGTCCAACAGCCCCAGCATTTT. Translating it yields CATSRDLRVQQPQHF.

This chain joins TRBV27 and TRBJ2-7, with 8 bases matching TRBD1. This CDR3 has 14 amino acids. With 6 bases clipped from V and 3 bases from J, the junction kept 7 bases outside the gene matches. In germline, CDR1 is MNHEY, CDR2 SMNVEV (reference sequence). The chain's CDR3 is CASSSRDRHYEQYF. CDR3 coding DNA: TGTGCCAGCAGCAGCCGGGACAGGCACTACGAGCAGTACTTC.

J is TRBJ2-5 and V is TRBV4-2; D is undetermined. This CDR3 spans 15 amino acids. Germline lookup yields CDR1 LGHNA and CDR2 YNFKEQ. With 4 bases removed from V and 2 bases from J, the gap between germline ends came to 14 bases. CDR3 region: CASSPGSDLQETQYF. The DNA of the CDR3 is TGTGCCAGCAGCCCCGGGTCGGACCTGCAAGAGACCCAGTACTTC.

The rearrangement joins TRBV5-1 to TRBJ2-6, with TRBD1 as a possible D gene (5 bases). This CDR3 has 16 amino acids. The ends were cut back, 0 bases at V and 1 base at J, with 8 bases in the middle. From germline, CDR1 is SGHRS and CDR2 YFSETQ. CDR3 coding DNA: TGCGCCAGCAGCTTGGGACAGCCTTCTGGGGCCAACGTCCTGACTTTC. Protein: CASSLGQPSGANVLTF.

The V and J genes are TRBV9 and TRBJ2-3; 8 nucleotides line up with TRBD2. The J segment lost 0 bases and the V segment lost 0 bases, leaving 3 bases of the junction unmatched. CDR1 is SGDLS and CDR2 is YYNGEE in the germline V gene. The CDR3 loop spans 16 amino acids. CDR3 sequence reads: CASSVDGGGSTDTQYF. The DNA for the CDR3 is TGTGCCAGCAGCGTAGACGGGGGGGGTAGCACAGATACGCAGTATTTT.

J is TRBJ2-7 and V is TRBV2; 9 bases match TRBD1. CDR1 and CDR2 from the germline V gene are SNHLY and FYNNEI. The CDR3 covers 16 residues. V was clipped by 1 base and J by 5 bases; unmatched bases: 9. The CDR3 spells CASSEGFNRGRNEQYF. As DNA, the CDR3 is TGTGCCAGCAGTGAAGGGTTTAACAGGGGGCGCAACGAGCAGTACTTC.

This sequence joins TRBV11-1 and TRBJ1-2; 7 positions agree with TRBD1. The J segment lost 9 bases and the V segment lost 5 bases, leaving 6 bases of the junction unmatched. The CDR3 covers 12 residues. Per the germline V gene, CDR1 is SGHAT and CDR2 is FQDESV (reference sequence). CDR3 sequence: CASSTSGGSYTF. CDR3 DNA sequence: TGTGCCAGCAGCACGTCAGGGGGAAGCTACACCTTC.

The chain uses TRBV19 and TRBJ1-5; a weak D match, TRBD1 (6 bases). The CDR3 totals 14 residues. The germline V gene has CDR1 LNHDA and CDR2 SQIVND (reference sequence). Trimming shortened V by 8 bases and J by 0 bases, and 11 bases separated the two germline ends. CDR3 coding DNA: TGTGCCAGTGCCGGACAGCTTAGCAATCAGCCCCAGCATTTT. Translating it yields CASAGQLSNQPQHF.

Details on this clone: Other DNA sequences in the same sample also yield this CDR3. The gene calls are TRBV18 and TRBJ1-1; D not certain. V lost 4 bases, J lost 1 base, and 4 bases lay in between. This CDR3 region has 12 residues. CDR1 is KGHSH, CDR2 LQKENI, per germline. CDR3 amino acids: CASSQGNTEAFF. The CDR3 DNA sequence: TGTGCCAGCTCACAGGGGAACACTGAAGCTTTCTTT. Full variable domain (outside the CDR3, taken from reference TRBV18 and TRBJ1-1): NAGVMQNPRHLVRRRGQEARLRCSPMKGHSHVYWYRQLPEEGLKFMVYLQKENIIDESGMPKERFSAEFPKEGPSILRIQQVVRGDSAAYFCASSQGNTEAFFGQGTRLTVV.

The chain is built from TRBV19 and TRBJ2-1; D not resolved. Germline assignment: CDR1 LNHDA and CDR2 SQIVND (reference sequence). The CDR3 covers 13 residues. Trimming removed 6 bases from V and 4 bases from J, with 10 bases in between. CDR3 amino acids: CASRWTDYNEQFF. CDR3 in DNA: TGTGCCAGTAGATGGACCGATTACAATGAGCAGTTCTTC.

The gene calls are TRBV7-9 and TRBJ2-1, with 7 bases matching TRBD1. J lost 7 bases, V lost 5 bases, and 14 bases had no gene match. There are 16 residues in the CDR3. Germline V gives CDR1 SEHNR, CDR2 FQNEAQ (reference sequence). CDR3 loop: CASSKRRTGNENEQFF. CDR3 DNA sequence: TGTGCCAGCAGCAAAAGGAGGACAGGTAATGAGAATGAGCAGTTCTTC.

The chain combines TRBV7-3 with TRBJ2-3, with D perhaps matching TRBD2 (6 bases). CDR3 length equals 14 residues. The V end was cut by 5 bases, the J end by 1 base, with 10 bases between. CDR1 and CDR2 (germline): SGHTA, FQGTGA. The CDR3 nucleotides read TGTGCCAGCAGCGTGACGGGGGGCACAGATACGCAGTATTTT. As protein: CASSVTGGTDTQYF.

This chain joins TRBV7-3 and TRBJ2-3; maybe TRBD1 (8 bases). CDR3 size: 15 residues. CDR1 SGHTA and CDR2 FQGTGA come from the germline V gene. V shed 5 bases and J shed 2 bases, with 14 bases lying between them. CDR3 nucleotide sequence: TGTGCCAGCAGCCACAGGGGGGGCCCCACAGATACGCAGTATTTT. It codes for CASSHRGGPTDTQYF.